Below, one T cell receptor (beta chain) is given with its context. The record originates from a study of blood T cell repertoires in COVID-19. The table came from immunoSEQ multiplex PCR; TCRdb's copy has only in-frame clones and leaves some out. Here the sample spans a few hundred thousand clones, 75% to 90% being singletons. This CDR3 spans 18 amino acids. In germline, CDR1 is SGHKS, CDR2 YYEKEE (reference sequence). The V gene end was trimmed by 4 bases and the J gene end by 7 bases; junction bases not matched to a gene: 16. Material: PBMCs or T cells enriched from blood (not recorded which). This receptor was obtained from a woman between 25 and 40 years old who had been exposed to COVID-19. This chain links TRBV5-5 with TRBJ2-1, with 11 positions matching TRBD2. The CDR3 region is CASSNDLSGGAKWNEQFF. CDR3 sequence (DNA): TGTGCCAGCAGCAACGATCTTAGCGGGGGGGCAAAATGGAATGAGCAGTTCTTC.